This passage covers 27 T cell receptor beta chains from one sample sequenced in a study of regulatory T cells in long-lasting Graves disease. Regarding time point: newly diagnosed GD, antithyroid drugs for less than 3 months. Following extraction of RNA from PBMCs, that RNA was used to make the TCR library. To make TCR beta libraries, researchers used iRepertoire HTBI primers and Arm-PCR of CDR3 regions. TCRdb used MiXCR to reprocess the multiplex PCR reads, holding one entry per CDR3 protein. Of approximately 560,000 distinct CDR3 sequences listed, 15% to 20% were seen once; the top ten hold 9.5% to 15%. This sample was shared with a second study, whose subject was T cells in Graves' hyperthyroidism and ophthalmopathy.

The starting material was peripheral blood mononuclear cells (PBMCs), obtained at new diagnosis, from a patient treated with antithyroid drugs. All receptors come from a man between 18 and 29 years old with Graves disease.

The V gene is TRBV29-1, the J gene TRBJ2-7; D uncertain. V was shortened by 7 bases and J by 2 bases, with 15 bases between the two germline ends. The CDR3 is 13 amino acids. In germline, CDR1 is SQVTM, CDR2 ANQGSEA. For the CDR3, the DNA is TGCAGCGGCCCGGGTTATCCGGCCTACGAGCAGTACTTC. The encoded protein is CSGPGYPAYEQYF.

There are many counts of this clonotype. The V call is TRBV28, the J call TRBJ1-3; D is uncertain. V lost 5 bases and J 4 bases, leaving 12 bases between the germline ends. In germline, CDR1 is MDHEN, CDR2 SYDVKM. The CDR3 is made up of 14 amino acids. CDR3 DNA: TGTGCCAGCAGTCCTCCAGGTAGAGGAAACACCATATATTTT. This gives the protein CASSPPGRGNTIYF. Drawing the rest from reference TRBV28 and TRBJ1-3, the complete variable domain is DVKVTQSSRYLVKRTGEKVFLECVQDMDHENMFWYRQDPGLGLRLIYFSYDVKMKEKGDIPEGYSVSREKKERFSLILESASTNQTSMYLCASSPPGRGNTIYFGEGSWLTVV.

Note on this clonotype: Being one base from a much bigger clone, this may be a read error. This rearrangement joins TRBV20-1 to TRBJ2-3; 9 bases fit TRBD2. The DNA end is a closer match to TRBJ2-7, so the J assignment may be wrong. This CDR3 has 14 amino acids. Germline CDR1 is DFQATT and CDR2 is SNEGSKA (reference sequence). CDR3 sequence (DNA): TGCAGTGCGGACGATAGCGGGGGCTACAATGAGCAGTACTTC. This gives the protein CSADDSGGYNEQYF.

This clonotype occurred many times. The chain has TRBV27 and TRBJ2-2, with 7 bases fitting TRBD2. Germline-derived CDR1 and CDR2 are MNHEY and SMNVEV (reference sequence). The CDR3 totals 17 residues. The V segment lost 3 bases and the J segment 2 bases; nucleotides outside the gene matches: 9. CDR3 DNA: TGTGCCAGCAGTTTTCGTCCGGGACTACAAAACACCGGGGAGCTGTTTTTT. This codes for CASSFRPGLQNTGELFF.

This clonotype was seen a handful of times. This chain links TRBV29-1 with TRBJ2-3; D not certain. The CDR3 covers 8 residues. V dropped 0 bases and J dropped 14 bases, with 3 bases sitting between them. The germline gives CDR1 SQVTM, CDR2 ANQGSEA. CDR3 nucleotide sequence: TGCAGCGTTGAAGATCGGTATTTT. Protein product: CSVEDRYF.

In its sample, this clonotype was seen a few times. The rearrangement links TRBV20-1 to TRBJ2-4; D is perhaps TRBD1 or TRBD2 (5 bases each). Germline-derived CDR1 and CDR2 are DFQATT and SNEGSKA (reference sequence). Trimming cost V 6 bases and J 0 bases, with 18 bases left between them. The CDR3 covers 16 residues. CDR3 amino acids: CSAGASITLAKNIQYF. DNA of the CDR3: TGCAGTGCCGGGGCAAGTATAACGCTAGCCAAAAACATTCAGTACTTC.

This clonotype was counted many times. This chain joins TRBV19 and TRBJ1-1; 7 nucleotides agree with TRBD1. In germline, CDR1 is LNHDA, CDR2 SQIVND (reference sequence). The trim removed 5 bases at V and 0 bases at J, leaving 9 bases unmatched. The CDR3 is 16 residues long. In DNA, the CDR3 is TGTGCCAGTAGTGGCCGGGACAGATACCTGAACACTGAAGCTTTCTTT. Translated: CASSGRDRYLNTEAFF.

This clonotype was recorded at least ten times. This chain connects TRBV28 to TRBJ2-7, with 8 bases identical to TRBD1. Germline lookup yields CDR1 MDHEN and CDR2 SYDVKM. The CDR3 runs to 13 residues. V lost 9 bases to trimming and J lost 3 bases; unmatched junction nucleotides: 7. As DNA, the CDR3 is TGTGCCAGTCGAAACAGGGGGATCTACGAGCAGTACTTC. This gives the protein CASRNRGIYEQYF. Looking up the rest from reference TRBV28 and TRBJ2-7 gives the full variable domain: DVKVTQSSRYLVKRTGEKVFLECVQDMDHENMFWYRQDPGLGLRLIYFSYDVKMKEKGDIPEGYSVSREKKERFSLILESASTNQTSMYLCASRNRGIYEQYFGPGTRLTVT.

In its sample, this clonotype was seen many times. This sequence joins TRBV30 and TRBJ2-1; D not certain. The germline V gene has CDR1 GTSNPN and CDR2 SVGIG (reference sequence). V was clipped by 0 bases and J by 4 bases, with 4 bases between them. The CDR3 runs 12 residues. The CDR3 region is CAWSVGYNEQFF. CDR3 nucleotides: TGTGCCTGGAGTGTAGGATACAATGAGCAGTTCTTC.

This rearrangement joins TRBV27 to TRBJ1-5; 9 nucleotides agree with TRBD1. The trim removed 5 bases at V and 2 bases at J, leaving 7 bases unmatched. The CDR3 is 16 residues long. Germline V CDR1 and CDR2: MNHEY, SMNVEV (reference sequence). The CDR3 nucleotides read TGTGCCAGCAGTGCCAGGACAGGGGCGGGCAATCAGCCCCAGCATTTT. Its protein product is CASSARTGAGNQPQHF.

This clonotype was seen many times. The V gene is TRBV20-1, the J gene TRBJ2-7, with 7 nucleotides matching TRBD1. Looked up from germline, CDR1 is DFQATT and CDR2 is SNEGSKA (reference sequence). J lost 3 bases, V lost 4 bases, and 6 bases had no gene match. The CDR3 extends over 13 amino acids. CDR3 residues: CSAKNRGNYEQYF. The DNA of the CDR3 is TGCAGTGCTAAAAACAGGGGCAACTACGAGCAGTACTTC.

The rearrangement uses TRBV9 and TRBJ2-1; 8 positions match TRBD2. The V gene's germline CDR1 is SGDLS and CDR2 YYNGEE. J gave up 3 bases and V 4 bases, and 9 bases lay outside the gene matches. This CDR3 is built from 16 residues. CDR3 coding DNA: TGTGCCAGCAGCACAAGCGCCGGGACTAGCTACAATGAGCAGTTCTTC. It yields the protein CASSTSAGTSYNEQFF.

There are a few counts of this clonotype. The V gene is TRBV5-1, the J gene TRBJ2-7; D not resolved. The ends were cut back, 0 bases at V and 3 bases at J, with 7 bases in the middle. Germline assignment: CDR1 SGHRS and CDR2 YFSETQ. The CDR3 length is 13 residues. For the CDR3, the DNA is TGCGCCAGCAGCTTGGGCCCCAACTACGAGCAGTACTTC. Translating it yields CASSLGPNYEQYF.

This sequence joins TRBV19 and TRBJ1-5, with 8 nucleotides matching TRBD1. The ends lost 6 bases at V and 6 bases at J; junction bases unmatched: 4. The CDR3 totals 13 residues. The germline V gene has CDR1 LNHDA and CDR2 SQIVND (reference sequence). The CDR3 region is CASRDRAGQPQHF. The CDR3 DNA sequence: TGTGCCAGTAGGGACAGGGCTGGTCAGCCCCAGCATTTT.

The chain is built from TRBV19 and TRBJ2-1; the match to TRBD2 covers 9 bases. This CDR3 is 15 amino acids long. The V gene's germline CDR1 is LNHDA and CDR2 SQIVND (reference sequence). With 6 bases clipped from V and 3 bases from J, the junction kept 6 bases outside the gene matches. The CDR3 DNA reads as TGTGCCAGTAGCCTTAGCGGGAGCAACTACAATGAGCAGTTCTTC. Residues: CASSLSGSNYNEQFF.

This clonotype was seen only a few times. The chain couples TRBV11-2 to TRBJ2-6; D possibly corresponds to TRBD1 (6 bases). This CDR3 is 18 amino acids long. Germline values: CDR1 SGHAT, CDR2 FQNNGV. V gave up 1 base and J gave up 0 bases, with 13 bases separating them. The CDR3 here is CASSLGPSQGSGANVLTF. CDR3 nucleotide sequence: TGTGCCAGCAGCTTAGGTCCCTCACAGGGCTCTGGGGCCAACGTCCTGACTTTC.

At least ten counts were recorded for this clonotype. V is TRBV7-9 and J is TRBJ2-1, with TRBD2 identical over 10 bases. The CDR3 sequence is 20 residues long. Trimming at V came to 2 bases and at J to 0 bases, leaving 13 bases not matched to a gene. Germline CDR1 is SEHNR and CDR2 is FQNEAQ (reference sequence). CDR3 sequence (DNA): TGTGCCAGCAGCTTATTTTTAGAGGCTAGCGGGAGAGGCTCCTACAATGAGCAGTTCTTC. This encodes CASSLFLEASGRGSYNEQFF.

The chain has TRBV19 and TRBJ2-2, with TRBD2 matching 13 bases. V was pared by 6 bases and J by 6 bases, with 7 bases of the junction left unmatched. Germline lookup yields CDR1 LNHDA and CDR2 SQIVND (reference sequence). This CDR3 region has 16 residues. Written as DNA, the CDR3 is TGTGCCAGTAGGCGAACTAGCGGGAGGGTAGCCGGGGAGCTGTTTTTT. Its protein is CASRRTSGRVAGELFF.

This sequence joins TRBV11-1 and TRBJ1-3, with a weak D call TRBD1 (5 bases). V lost 5 bases and J 0 bases, leaving 11 bases between the germline ends. The CDR3 sequence is 15 residues long. Germline V gene data show CDR1 as SGHAT and CDR2 as FQDESV (reference sequence). CDR3 protein: CASSRRGHSGNTIYF. The CDR3 DNA follows: TGTGCCAGCAGCCGAAGGGGCCACTCTGGAAACACCATATATTTT.

The chain uses TRBV5-6 and TRBJ2-6; no definite D call. The CDR3 totals 14 residues. Germline assignment: CDR1 SGHDT and CDR2 YYEEEE. CDR3 protein: CGSLIHGGANVLTF. DNA of the CDR3: TGTGGCAGTCTTATCCATGGGGGGGCCAACGTCCTGACTTTC.

This clonotype has at least ten counts. The chain carries TRBV11-1 and TRBJ2-1, with TRBD1 as a possible D gene (6 bases). The CDR3 is made up of 14 amino acids. V was pared by 5 bases and J by 3 bases, with 11 bases between. Germline V gene data show CDR1 as SGHAT and CDR2 as FQDESV (reference sequence). The CDR3 DNA reads as TGTGCCAGCAGCGTGACAGGTCTCTACAATGAGCAGTTCTTC. Residues: CASSVTGLYNEQFF.

This clonotype was counted many times. This chain connects TRBV30 to TRBJ2-5, with D perhaps given as TRBD1 or TRBD2 (6 bases each). The CDR3 is 17 amino acids. Trimming took 1 base from V and 4 from J, leaving 22 bases between them. Germline CDR1 reads GTSNPN; CDR2 reads SVGIG (reference sequence). DNA of the CDR3: TGTGCCTGGAGTGCTCCCTCCTCGTGGGGGGCAGGAGAGACCCAGTACTTC. Translation gives CAWSAPSSWGAGETQYF.

This clonotype was recorded many times. The chain employs TRBV11-2 and TRBJ2-1; no clear D. From germline, CDR1 is SGHAT and CDR2 FQNNGV. This CDR3 region has 13 residues. V lost 0 bases, J lost 10 bases, and 10 bases lay in between. CDR3 loop: CASSLDLRAEQFF. CDR3 DNA sequence: TGTGCCAGCAGCTTAGATCTCCGGGCAGAGCAGTTCTTC.

The J gene is TRBJ2-1, the V gene TRBV18; D unclear. CDR1 KGHSH and CDR2 LQKENI come from the germline V gene. The CDR3 covers 12 residues. With 2 bases removed from V and 10 bases from J, the gap between germline ends came to 9 bases. The CDR3, as DNA: TGTGCCAGCTCACCAGACGGGCCCGAGCAGTTCTTC. Translation gives CASSPDGPEQFF.

A few counts support this clonotype. The chain links TRBV7-9 to TRBJ2-7, with a weak D call TRBD2 (6 bases). CDR1 and CDR2 (germline): SEHNR, FQNEAQ (reference sequence). Trimming took off 4 bases at V and 7 bases at J, with 17 bases between the two ends. The CDR3 spans 14 residues. CDR3 sequence (DNA): TGTGCCAGCAGCTCGACTAGGGGTCGAGATGAGCAGTACTTC. Amino acids: CASSSTRGRDEQYF.

This clonotype was counted many times. The rearrangement joins TRBV12-3 or TRBV12-4 to TRBJ2-2; 11 bases match TRBD2. This CDR3 comprises 16 residues. V trimming: 5 bases; J trimming: 4 bases; junction bases outside the gene matches: 6. CDR3 sequence: CASSLKGLAVTGELFF. The CDR3 DNA sequence: TGTGCCAGCAGTCTGAAGGGACTAGCGGTCACCGGGGAGCTGTTTTTT.

The sample holds a few counts of this clonotype. This chain connects TRBV20-1 to TRBJ2-3; D is possibly TRBD2 (6 bases). CDR1 is DFQATT and CDR2 is SNEGSKA in the germline V gene (reference sequence). The ends were cut back, 3 bases at V and 3 bases at J, with 13 bases in the middle. This CDR3 comprises 14 residues. The chain's CDR3 is CSASKEGRTDTQYF. The CDR3 DNA is TGCAGTGCTAGTAAGGAGGGGAGAACAGATACGCAGTATTTT.